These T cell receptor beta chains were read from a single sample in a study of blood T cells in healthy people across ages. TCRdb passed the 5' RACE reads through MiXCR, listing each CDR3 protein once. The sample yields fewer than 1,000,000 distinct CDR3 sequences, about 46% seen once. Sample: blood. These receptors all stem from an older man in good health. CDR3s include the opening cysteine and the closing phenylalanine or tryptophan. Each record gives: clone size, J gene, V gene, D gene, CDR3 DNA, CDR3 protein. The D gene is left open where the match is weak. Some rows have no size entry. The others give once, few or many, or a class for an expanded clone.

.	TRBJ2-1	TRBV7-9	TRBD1	TGTGCCATCCAACGGGACAGGGGCTACAATGAGCAGTTCTTC	CAIQRDRGYNEQFF
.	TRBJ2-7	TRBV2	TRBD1	TGTGCCGGCAGAGACGGACAGGGCCTCGCCGAGCAGTACTTC	CAGRDGQGLAEQYF
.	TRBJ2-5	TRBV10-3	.	TGTGCCATCAGTGAGGGTTACCAAGAGACCCAGTACTTC	CAISEGYQETQYF
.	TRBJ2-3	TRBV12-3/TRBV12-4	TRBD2	TGTGCCAGCAGGTTAGCGGGGAACGCAGATACGCAGTATTTT	CASRLAGNADTQYF
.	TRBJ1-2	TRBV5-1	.	TGCGCCAGCAGCTTGGATACCCTAACTAACTATGGCTACACCTTC	CASSLDTLTNYGYTF
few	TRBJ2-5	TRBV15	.	TGTGCCACCAGCAGAGAGGTTTTGGGAGGAGAGACCCAGTACTTC	CATSREVLGGETQYF
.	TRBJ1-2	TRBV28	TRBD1	TGTGCCAGCGGGTCTCCACGGACAGGGGAGATCTATGGCTACACCTTC	CASGSPRTGEIYGYTF
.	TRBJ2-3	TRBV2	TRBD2	TGTGCCAGCAGTCTCCTCGTAGCGGGATTGAATACGCAGTATTTT	CASSLLVAGLNTQYF
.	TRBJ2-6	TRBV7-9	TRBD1	TGTGCCAGCAGCTCAACCCATACAGGGGACTCTGGGGCCAACGTCCTGACTTTC	CASSSTHTGDSGANVLTF
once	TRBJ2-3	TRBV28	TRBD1	TGTGCCAGCAGTAACCTCGGACAGGCAAGGACAGATACGCAGTATTTT	CASSNLGQARTDTQYF
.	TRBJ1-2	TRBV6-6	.	TGTGCCAGGAGCTTACAGGGCGCGAACACCTTC	CARSLQGANTF
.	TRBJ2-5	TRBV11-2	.	TGTGCCAGCAGCCCCTGGGGCGGTGGAGGTGAGGAGACCCAGTACTTC	CASSPWGGGGEETQYF
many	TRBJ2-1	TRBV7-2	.	TGTGCCAGCAGCTTTCTGCAGGAGCAGTTCTTC	CASSFLQEQFF
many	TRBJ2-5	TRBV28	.	TGTGCCAGCAGTTGGGGGGACAGAGAAGAGACCCAGTACTTC	CASSWGDREETQYF
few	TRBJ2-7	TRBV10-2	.	TGCGCCAGCTCAAAGGGGCCTTTATCCTACGAGCAGTACTTC	CASSKGPLSYEQYF
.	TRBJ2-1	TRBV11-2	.	TGTGCCAGCAGCTTAGATTGGGGGGAGCAGTTCTTC	CASSLDWGEQFF
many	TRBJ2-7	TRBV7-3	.	TGTGCCAGCAGCTTTAAGTTATCCTACGAGCAGTACTTC	CASSFKLSYEQYF
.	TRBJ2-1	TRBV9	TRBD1	TGTGCCAGCAGCGCCGGGACAGGGGTCTGGAATGAGCAGTTCTTC	CASSAGTGVWNEQFF
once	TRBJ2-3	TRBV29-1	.	TGCAGCGTTTGGACTAAGACTAGCACAGATACGCAGTATTTT	CSVWTKTSTDTQYF
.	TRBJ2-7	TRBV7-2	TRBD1	TGTGCCAGCAGACCCTCCGGGACAGGGATGGGCGAGCAGTACTTC	CASRPSGTGMGEQYF
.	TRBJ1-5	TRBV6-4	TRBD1	TGTGCCAGCAGTGAGTCGCCAGGGGGTCAGCCCCAGCATTTT	CASSESPGGQPQHF
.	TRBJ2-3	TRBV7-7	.	TGTGCTAGCAGCTTAGACTATAGCGATACGCAGTATTTT	CASSLDYSDTQYF